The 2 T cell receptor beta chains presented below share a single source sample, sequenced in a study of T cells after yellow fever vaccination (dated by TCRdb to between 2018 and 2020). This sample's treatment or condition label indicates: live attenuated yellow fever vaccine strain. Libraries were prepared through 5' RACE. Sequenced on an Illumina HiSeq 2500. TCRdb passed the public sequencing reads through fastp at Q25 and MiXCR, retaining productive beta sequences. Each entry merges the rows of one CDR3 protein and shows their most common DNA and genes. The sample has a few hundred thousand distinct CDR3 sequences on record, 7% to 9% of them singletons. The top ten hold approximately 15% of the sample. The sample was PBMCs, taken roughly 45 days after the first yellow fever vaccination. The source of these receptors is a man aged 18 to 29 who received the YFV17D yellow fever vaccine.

The CDR3 loop reads CASSYSRHEQYF. The CDR3 bases are TGTGCCAGCAGTTACTCGCGGCACGAGCAGTACTTC. V is TRBV6-2 or TRBV6-3 and J is TRBJ2-7; D remains ambiguous. The germline V and J ends were trimmed by 0 bases and 5 bases, with 5 bases remaining between them. The CDR3 spans 12 residues. Germline V gives CDR1 MNHEY, CDR2 SVGEGT.

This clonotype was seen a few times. CDR3 nucleotides: TGTGCCAGCAGCTTGATCGCCGGGGACACTGAAGCTTTCTTT. Its translation is CASSLIAGDTEAFF. This chain joins TRBV5-5 and TRBJ1-1; D remains ambiguous. CDR1 and CDR2 from the germline V gene are SGHKS and YYEKEE (reference sequence). This CDR3 comprises 14 residues. The V gene lost 1 base and the J gene lost 3 bases, with 10 bases spanning the gap. Full variable domain (rest looked up from reference TRBV5-5 and TRBJ1-1): DAGVTQSPTHLIKTRGQQVTLRCSPISGHKSVSWYQQVLGQGPQFIFQYYEKEERGRGNFPDRFSARQFPNYSSELNVNALLLGDSALYLCASSLIAGDTEAFFGQGTRLTVV.